This T cell receptor (beta chain) derives from a study of blood T cell repertoires in COVID-19. Sequencing was performed with immunoSEQ multiplex PCR; in TCRdb, only in-frame clones are kept and a portion is missing. Here the sample spans approximately 240,000 clones, around nine tenths being singletons. After removal of 5 bases from V and 0 bases from J, the junction contained 5 bases not matched to a gene. This CDR3 is 16 amino acids long. The germline V gene encodes CDR1 SSHAT and CDR2 FNYEAQ (reference sequence). V usage is TRBV7-7 and J usage is TRBJ2-1, with 9 positions matching TRBD2. The clonotype originates from a man aged 25 to 45 with COVID-19, enrolled during active disease. Sequencing was done on a sample of peripheral blood. The CDR3 nucleotides read TGTGCCAGCAGCATAAGCGGGGGGAGCTCCTACAATGAGCAGTTCTTC. Translating gives CASSISGGSSYNEQFF. Full variable domain (outside the CDR3, taken from reference TRBV7-7 and TRBJ2-1): GAGVSQSPRYKVTKRGQDVTLRCDPISSHATLYWYQQALGQGPEFLTYFNYEAQPDKSGLPSDRFSAERPEGSISTLTIQRTEQRDSAMYRCASSISGGSSYNEQFFGPGTRLTVL.